Below are 30 T cell receptor beta chains sequenced from a single sample in a study of radiotherapy plus CTLA-4 blockade in lung cancer. Clones were read by immunoSEQ multiplex PCR, and TCRdb kept only the in-frame ones, dropping some. The sample carries under 55,000 clones, roughly 80% recorded once. Sequences were derived from peripheral blood, sampled from a patient treated with radiotherapy plus ipilimumab. The receptors derive from a human donor with non-small cell lung cancer who had a partial response to radiotherapy plus ipilimumab.

Of note for this clone: This sample includes further DNA sequences coding for the same CDR3. This sequence joins TRBV5-4 and TRBJ2-5; no definite D call. The V end lost 0 bases, the J end lost 1 base, and 4 bases lay between the germline ends. Germline V gene sequence: CDR1 SGHNT, CDR2 YYREEE (reference sequence). CDR3 length: 13 amino acids. CDR3 in DNA: TGTGCCAGCAGCTTGGGGGCCCAAGAGACCCAGTACTTC. It specifies CASSLGAQETQYF. The whole variable domain, filled in from reference TRBV5-4 and TRBJ2-5, reads ETGVTQSPTHLIKTRGQQVTLRCSSQSGHNTVSWYQQALGQGPQFIFQYYREEENGRGNFPPRFSGLQFPNYSSELNVNALELDDSALYLCASSLGAQETQYFGPGTRLLVL.

This clone was detected only once. The chain employs TRBV5-5 and TRBJ2-3; tentatively, D is TRBD1 (6 bases). This CDR3 has 14 residues. V was cut by 1 base and J by 2 bases, with 8 bases left in between. The germline gives CDR1 SGHKS, CDR2 YYEKEE (reference sequence). The CDR3 coding sequence is TGTGCCAGCAGCTTGTCAGGGGCCACAGATACGCAGTATTTT. It encodes CASSLSGATDTQYF. Combining the CDR3 with reference TRBV5-5 and TRBJ2-3 gives the whole variable domain DAGVTQSPTHLIKTRGQQVTLRCSPISGHKSVSWYQQVLGQGPQFIFQYYEKEERGRGNFPDRFSARQFPNYSSELNVNALLLGDSALYLCASSLSGATDTQYFGPGTRLTVL.

The chain joins TRBV6-1 to TRBJ2-1, with a weak D call TRBD1 (5 bases). Trimming pared 6 bases from V and 2 bases from J, leaving 8 bases between. This CDR3 spans 13 amino acids. Germline V lookup: CDR1 MNHNS, CDR2 SASEGT. CDR3 region: CASSRDPYNEQFF. CDR3 DNA sequence: TGTGCCAGCAGCAGGGATCCCTACAATGAGCAGTTCTTC.

This chain links TRBV18 with TRBJ2-5; 10 nucleotides match TRBD2. Looked up from germline, CDR1 is KGHSH and CDR2 is LQKENI. The trim removed 2 bases at V and 5 bases at J, leaving 8 bases unmatched. The CDR3 is 16 amino acids. CDR3 DNA: TGTGCCAGCTCACCAGGCCTAGCGGGGGTCCGGGAGACCCAGTACTTC. Translated: CASSPGLAGVRETQYF.

V and J are TRBV19 and TRBJ1-1, with D hard to call. This CDR3 has 14 amino acids. Germline loops: CDR1 LNHDA, CDR2 SQIVND (reference sequence). V gave up 3 bases and J gave up 2 bases, with 10 bases separating them. The CDR3 sequence: CASSIVSRNTEAFF. For the CDR3, the DNA is TGTGCCAGTAGTATCGTTTCGCGAAACACTGAAGCTTTCTTT.

The V gene is TRBV5-1, the J gene TRBJ1-1; perhaps TRBD1 as D (6 bases). There are 15 residues in the CDR3. Germline V gene lookup returns CDR1 SGHRS and CDR2 YFSETQ. Between the trimmed V and J ends, which lost 4 bases and 1 base, there was a span of 14 bases. The CDR3 spells CASSRTGLTNTEAFF. The CDR3 DNA follows: TGCGCCAGCAGCCGTACAGGGCTAACGAACACTGAAGCTTTCTTT.

Details on this clone: Other DNA variants within this sample encode the same CDR3. The chain is built from TRBV5-1 and TRBJ2-1, with 10 bases lining up with TRBD1. CDR3 size: 14 residues. The V segment lost 5 bases and the J segment 4 bases; nucleotides outside the gene matches: 3. The germline V gene has CDR1 SGHRS and CDR2 YFSETQ. CDR3 sequence (DNA): TGCGCCAGCAGTCTGGGACAGGGGTACAATGAGCAGTTCTTC. Translating gives CASSLGQGYNEQFF.

This sequence joins TRBV10-3 and TRBJ2-7; 14 nucleotides align to TRBD2. This CDR3 spans 16 amino acids. Germline V gene lookup returns CDR1 ENHRY and CDR2 SYGVKD. The ends lost 0 bases at V and 3 bases at J; junction bases unmatched: 1. CDR3 residues: CAISESTSGGVYEQYF. CDR3 nucleotide sequence: TGTGCCATCAGTGAGTCGACTAGCGGGGGGGTCTACGAGCAGTACTTC.

CDR3 in amino acids: CASSARQSNEKLFF. The CDR3 nucleotides are TGTGCCAGCAGCGCCAGGCAATCTAATGAAAAACTGTTTTTT. The chain combines TRBV7-8 with TRBJ1-4; D is ambiguous. The CDR3 has 14 amino acids. V was trimmed by 5 bases and J by 3 bases, leaving 10 bases between them. Per germline, CDR1 SGHVS and CDR2 FQNEAQ.

The chain combines TRBV6-1 with TRBJ2-7; 7 bases match TRBD2. The V gene end was trimmed by 2 bases and the J gene end by 0 bases; junction bases not matched to a gene: 4. Germline lookup yields CDR1 MNHNS and CDR2 SASEGT. This CDR3 contains 15 residues. The CDR3 reads CASSENGGISYEQYF. The CDR3 nucleotides are TGTGCCAGCAGTGAAAACGGGGGGATCTCCTACGAGCAGTACTTC.

The genes are TRBV10-3 and TRBJ1-3; D is unresolved. Germline CDR1 reads ENHRY; CDR2 reads SYGVKD. The CDR3 sequence is 14 residues long. Trimming shortened V by 11 bases and J by 2 bases, and 16 bases separated the two germline ends. The CDR3 here is CAGRRETAGNTIYF. Written as DNA, the CDR3 is TGTGCCGGACGGCGGGAGACCGCTGGAAACACCATATATTTT.

The chain recombines TRBV6-5 with TRBJ2-2; unclear D gene. The CDR3 has 16 amino acids. Germline values: CDR1 MNHEY, CDR2 SVGAGI. V dropped 1 base and J dropped 0 bases, with 9 bases sitting between them. As DNA, the CDR3 is TGTGCCAGCAGTTACTTCTCCCCTTCGAACACCGGGGAGCTGTTTTTT. Its protein product is CASSYFSPSNTGELFF.

The CDR3 coding sequence is TGCAGCGGCGAACAGGGGAACACCATATATTTT. This encodes CSGEQGNTIYF. The chain combines TRBV29-1 with TRBJ1-3, with TRBD1 matching over 7 bases. The CDR3 extends over 11 amino acids. The V gene's germline CDR1 is SQVTM and CDR2 ANQGSEA. V was pared by 7 bases and J by 7 bases, with 4 bases of the junction left unmatched.

CDR3 residues: CASSSGTYQRYGYTF. CDR3 sequence (DNA): TGTGCCAGCAGCTCGGGGACATACCAACGATATGGCTACACCTTC. The V and J genes are TRBV7-3 and TRBJ1-2, with a weak D call TRBD1 (6 bases). The length of the CDR3 is 15 residues. CDR1 SGHTA and CDR2 FQGTGA come from the germline V gene. V lost 4 bases and J lost 5, with 17 bases in between.

Written as DNA, the CDR3 is TGTGCCAGCAGCTCAGGACAGGGGGCGAATGAGCAGTTCTTC. It encodes CASSSGQGANEQFF. V usage is TRBV5-4 and J usage is TRBJ2-1; TRBD1 aligns across 11 bases. The length of the CDR3 is 14 residues. Trimming at V came to 3 bases and at J to 7 bases, leaving 3 bases not matched to a gene. The germline V gene encodes CDR1 SGHNT and CDR2 YYREEE (reference sequence).

This chain uses TRBV6-9 with TRBJ1-5, with TRBD1 identical over 9 bases. The CDR3 loop spans 16 amino acids. V lost 2 bases to trimming and J lost 2 bases; unmatched junction nucleotides: 4. Germline assignment: CDR1 MNHGY and CDR2 SVAAGI. The CDR3 sequence: CASSYGQGLCNQPQHF. CDR3 bases: TGTGCCAGCAGTTATGGACAGGGGTTATGCAATCAGCCCCAGCATTTT.

This chain links TRBV18 with TRBJ2-3, with D perhaps TRBD1 (5 bases). The CDR3 has 16 amino acids. The ends were cut back, 0 bases at V and 1 base at J, with 11 bases in the middle. The germline CDR1 and CDR2 sequences are KGHSH and LQKENI. The CDR3 DNA reads TGTGCCAGCTCACCACCGGGTCCACAGGGCACAGATACGCAGTATTTT. This codes for CASSPPGPQGTDTQYF.

J is TRBJ2-7 and V is TRBV4-3; tentatively, D is TRBD1 (5 bases). Germline V gives CDR1 LGHNA, CDR2 YSLEER. The germline V and J ends were trimmed by 0 bases and 12 bases, with 15 bases remaining between them. The CDR3 sequence is 13 residues long. The CDR3 protein is CASSQDFRDLRYF. In DNA form, the CDR3 reads TGCGCCAGCAGCCAAGATTTCAGGGATCTACGGTACTTC.

The chain is built from TRBV7-2 and TRBJ2-5; maybe TRBD2 (6 bases). V gave up 8 bases and J gave up 3 bases, with 16 bases separating them. Germline CDR1 reads SGHTA; CDR2 reads FQGNSA. CDR3 length equals 14 residues. This CDR3 is CASVAWAGKETQYF. The CDR3 coding sequence is TGTGCCAGCGTAGCGTGGGCGGGGAAAGAGACCCAGTACTTC.

The rearrangement uses TRBV5-5 and TRBJ1-1; 8 bases line up with TRBD1. The CDR3 consists of 14 residues. In germline, CDR1 is SGHKS, CDR2 YYEKEE (reference sequence). After removal of 4 bases from V and 5 bases from J, the junction contained 7 bases not matched to a gene. The CDR3 nucleotides read TGTGCCAGCAGCCTCCAGGGGGCCGGGACTGAAGCTTTCTTT. This codes for CASSLQGAGTEAFF.

The J gene is TRBJ2-3, the V gene TRBV9; D is uncertain. This CDR3 is built from 12 residues. Looked up from germline, CDR1 is SGDLS and CDR2 is YYNGEE. V was trimmed by 3 bases and J by 3 bases, leaving 5 bases between them. This CDR3 is CASSEPTDTQYF. CDR3 DNA: TGTGCCAGCAGCGAGCCGACAGATACGCAGTATTTT.

The genes are TRBV27 and TRBJ1-5, with D unresolved. Trimming removed 2 bases at V and 6 bases at J, with 8 bases between. The CDR3 covers 13 residues. CDR1 is MNHEY, CDR2 SMNVEV, per germline (reference sequence). CDR3 loop: CASSLSHSQPQHF. The CDR3 DNA sequence: TGTGCCAGCAGTTTAAGCCACAGTCAGCCCCAGCATTTT.

This clone was seen just once. J is TRBJ2-7 and V is TRBV10-3; 7 nucleotides match TRBD2. Per germline, CDR1 ENHRY and CDR2 SYGVKD. This CDR3 has 16 residues. The V and J ends lost 0 bases and 0 bases, in that order; junction bases with no gene match: 5. The CDR3 DNA sequence: TGTGCCATCAGTGAGTCTGGGGGGGGGAGCTCCTACGAGCAGTACTTC. Amino acid sequence: CAISESGGGSSYEQYF.

The J gene is TRBJ1-1, the V gene TRBV11-2; possible D gene TRBD1, 5 bases. V lost 0 bases and J lost 4, with 6 bases in between. Germline V gene data show CDR1 as SGHAT and CDR2 as FQNNGV. The length of the CDR3 is 13 residues. The CDR3 loop reads CASSLDGGTEAFF. CDR3 nucleotides: TGTGCCAGCAGCTTAGACGGGGGCACTGAAGCTTTCTTT.

Notes on this clone: A read error may produce the germline difference seen at one junction end. J is TRBJ2-3 and V is TRBV28; TRBD2 matches 7 bases. CDR1 MDHEN and CDR2 SYDVKM come from the germline V gene. This CDR3 region has 14 residues. CDR3 sequence (DNA): TGTGCCAGCAGGGGAGGGGAAGGCACGGATACGCAGTATTTT. Translating it yields CASRGGEGTDTQYF.

The count of this clone is one. The V call is TRBV11-1, the J call TRBJ2-5, with D tentatively TRBD2 (5 bases). This CDR3 spans 14 amino acids. Germline V lookup: CDR1 SGHAT, CDR2 FQDESV (reference sequence). V was trimmed by 2 bases and J by 5 bases, leaving 12 bases between them. The CDR3 reads CASSLNEGVETQYF. CDR3 DNA sequence: TGTGCCAGCAGCTTAAATGAGGGAGTGGAGACCCAGTACTTC. The full variable domain, with the rest looked up from reference TRBV11-1 and TRBJ2-5, is EAEVAQSPRYKITEKSQAVAFWCDPISGHATLYWYRQILGQGPELLVQFQDESVVDDSQLPKDRFSAERLKGVDSTLKIQPAELGDSAMYLCASSLNEGVETQYFGPGTRLLVL.

The chain employs TRBV28 and TRBJ1-2; tentative D call: TRBD1 (5 bases). The CDR3 covers 15 residues. V was trimmed by 2 bases and J by 6 bases, leaving 16 bases between them. CDR1 is MDHEN and CDR2 is SYDVKM in the germline V gene. The DNA of the CDR3 is TGTGCCAGCAGTTTACAGGGAAGGGGTATGGATGGCTACACCTTC. It is translated as CASSLQGRGMDGYTF.

Only a few counts were recorded for this clone. This chain connects TRBV5-4 to TRBJ2-5, with 10 positions matching TRBD2. This CDR3 is 16 amino acids long. The ends lost 2 bases at V and 9 bases at J; junction bases unmatched: 13. Germline loops: CDR1 SGHNT, CDR2 YYREEE (reference sequence). The CDR3 is CASSFFERGGPRAQYF. The CDR3 DNA follows: TGTGCCAGCAGCTTTTTCGAGCGGGGGGGTCCAAGGGCCCAGTACTTC. The full variable domain, with the rest looked up from reference TRBV5-4 and TRBJ2-5, is ETGVTQSPTHLIKTRGQQVTLRCSSQSGHNTVSWYQQALGQGPQFIFQYYREEENGRGNFPPRFSGLQFPNYSSELNVNALELDDSALYLCASSFFERGGPRAQYFGPGTRLLVL.

The chain uses TRBV11-2 and TRBJ2-7, with 7 nucleotides matching TRBD1. CDR1 and CDR2 (germline): SGHAT, FQNNGV. The CDR3 is 16 amino acids. With V trimmed by 1 base and J by 2 bases, 8 bases remained unmatched. CDR3 amino acids: CASSLGSQGETYEQYF. CDR3 sequence (DNA): TGTGCCAGCAGCTTAGGTTCTCAGGGGGAAACCTACGAGCAGTACTTC.

This chain's CDR3 is CASIDRATNEKLFF. CDR3 DNA sequence: TGTGCCAGCATTGACAGGGCAACTAATGAAAAACTGTTTTTT. The V and J genes are TRBV6-6 and TRBJ1-4; TRBD1 matches 7 bases. CDR1 and CDR2 from the germline V gene are MNHNY and SVGAGI (reference sequence). CDR3 length equals 14 residues. Losses at the gene ends were 7 bases for V and 0 bases for J; bases not matched to a gene: 2.